Listed below are T cell receptor beta chains from one sample, sequenced in a study of CD8 T cells in Susac syndrome. TCRdb passed the immunoSEQ multiplex PCR reads through MiXCR, listing each CDR3 protein once. The sample has about 200,000 distinct CDR3 sequences, nearly 95% seen once. The specimen sequenced was CD4+ T cells from PBMCs. The receptors shown here come from a human donor with multiple sclerosis. Both conserved end residues are part of each CDR3. Fields, in order: V gene, D gene, J gene, clone size, CDR3 protein, CDR3 DNA. A D gene is named only where the DNA matches it firmly. Clone size is given for some rows only: seen once, a few or many times, or a class if the clone is expanded.

TRBV20-1	TRBD2	TRBJ2-3	.	CSAYTSGASQLDTQYF	TGCAGTGCTTACACTAGCGGGGCCTCTCAGTTGGATACGCAGTATTTT
TRBV30	TRBD2	TRBJ2-7	.	CAWSVPSGGTYEQYF	TGTGCCTGGAGTGTACCTAGCGGGGGTACCTACGAGCAGTACTTC
TRBV20-1	TRBD1	TRBJ2-7	.	CSAHGQGAYEQYF	TGCAGTGCTCATGGACAGGGAGCGTACGAGCAGTACTTC
TRBV27	.	TRBJ2-5	.	CASSLLGRAETQYF	TGTGCCAGCAGTTTACTCGGCAGGGCGGAGACCCAGTACTTC
TRBV27	TRBD2	TRBJ2-1	.	CASGLFPLAEKRRNEQFF	TGTGCCAGCGGCCTGTTTCCGCTAGCGGAAAAGAGGAGGAATGAGCAGTTCTTC
TRBV12-3/TRBV12-4	.	TRBJ2-6	.	CASRYALDGANVLTF	TGTGCCAGCAGATACGCCCTCGACGGGGCCAACGTCCTGACTTTC
TRBV5-1	.	TRBJ2-7	.	CASSRPGPTPYEQYF	TGCGCCAGCAGCCGACCGGGGCCCACCCCCTACGAGCAGTACTTC
TRBV4-1	.	TRBJ2-4	.	CASSPSGMRSKNIQYF	TGCGCCAGCAGCCCCAGTGGGATGAGATCCAAAAACATTCAGTACTTC
TRBV12-5	TRBD1	TRBJ2-7	.	CASGLQGAYEQYF	TGTGCTAGTGGTTTACAGGGGGCCTACGAGCAGTACTTC
TRBV20-1	.	TRBJ2-1	.	CSAGVGRTYNEQFF	TGCAGTGCTGGGGTGGGGAGGACCTACAATGAGCAGTTCTTC
TRBV25-1	.	TRBJ2-7	.	CASSEQESSYEQYF	TGTGCCAGCAGTGAACAGGAGAGCTCCTACGAGCAGTACTTC
TRBV25-1	.	TRBJ1-1	.	CASSVCRSVRTESEAFF	TGTGCCAGCAGTGTTTGTCGGTCGGTCCGGACGGAAAGTGAAGCTTTCTTT
TRBV11-2	TRBD1	TRBJ1-5	.	CASSRGQGESNQPQHF	TGTGCCAGCAGCAGAGGACAGGGAGAGAGCAATCAGCCCCAGCATTTT
TRBV9	.	TRBJ2-6	.	CASSVLGGGANVLTF	TGTGCCAGCAGCGTATTGGGAGGTGGGGCCAACGTCCTGACTTTC
TRBV27	.	TRBJ1-6	.	CASTLGGRSSGAPLHF	TGTGCCAGCACCTTGGGGGGGCGCTCCTCGGGGGCACCCCTCCACTTT
TRBV24-1	.	TRBJ2-3	.	CATRGPGRGTDTQYF	TGTGCCACCAGGGGCCCGGGAAGAGGCACAGATACGCAGTATTTT
TRBV20-1	.	TRBJ2-3	.	CSARDVNTQYF	TGCAGTGCTAGGGATGTGAATACGCAGTATTTT
TRBV18	.	TRBJ1-5	.	CASSYGQLNQPQHF	TGTGCCAGCTCATACGGACAGCTCAATCAGCCCCAGCATTTT
TRBV7-9	.	TRBJ2-7	.	CASSLAEAGDKQYF	TGTGCCAGCAGCTTAGCGGAGGCAGGGGATAAGCAGTACTTC
TRBV24-1	TRBD2	TRBJ2-3	.	CATSTPSGSRADTQYF	TGTGCCACTAGTACGCCTAGCGGGAGTAGGGCAGATACGCAGTATTTT
TRBV30	.	TRBJ2-5	.	CAWSPTWGETQYF	TGTGCCTGGAGCCCGACGTGGGGAGAGACCCAGTACTTC
TRBV5-1	TRBD2	TRBJ2-3	.	CASSYGLAPDTQYF	TGCGCCAGCAGCTACGGACTAGCCCCAGATACGCAGTATTTT
TRBV9	.	TRBJ2-7	.	CASSKRAFTTEQYF	TGTGCCAGCAGCAAAAGGGCCTTTACCACCGAGCAGTACTTC
TRBV5-1	.	TRBJ1-1	.	CASSFQNTEAFF	TGCGCCAGCAGCTTCCAGAACACTGAAGCTTTCTTT
TRBV30	TRBD2	TRBJ2-3	once	CASNYQGGLADTQYF	TGTGCCTCGAACTACCAAGGTGGACTAGCGGATACGCAGTATTTT
TRBV7-3	TRBD2	TRBJ2-3	.	CASSASGSSDTQYF	TGTGCCAGCAGCGCGAGCGGGAGCTCAGATACGCAGTATTTT
TRBV30	.	TRBJ1-2	.	CAWAGGDYGYTF	TGTGCCTGGGCCGGAGGGGACTATGGCTACACCTTC
TRBV24-1	TRBD1	TRBJ2-2	.	CATQGDTGELFF	TGTGCCACCCAGGGGGACACCGGGGAGCTGTTTTTT
TRBV20-1	TRBD2	TRBJ2-3	.	CSVVLLAGRTDTQYF	TGCAGTGTTGTCCTGCTAGCGGGCCGCACAGATACGCAGTATTTT
TRBV20-1	.	TRBJ2-4	.	CSALAIGAKNIQYF	TGCAGTGCTCTTGCCATAGGGGCCAAAAACATTCAGTACTTC
TRBV5-4	.	TRBJ2-5	.	CASSSPGPTWGETQYF	TGTGCCAGCAGCTCGCCTGGCCCTACCTGGGGGGAGACCCAGTACTTC
TRBV7-3	TRBD1	TRBJ2-2	.	CASSDRVTGELFF	TGTGCCAGCTCCGACAGGGTGACCGGGGAGCTGTTTTTT
TRBV29-1	TRBD1	TRBJ2-1	.	CSLEGGQGAWSSYNEQFF	TGCAGCCTAGAGGGGGGACAGGGGGCTTGGAGCTCCTACAATGAGCAGTTCTTC
TRBV4-1	TRBD2	TRBJ2-1	.	CASSQGLSRGVPYNEQFF	TGCGCCAGCAGCCAAGGACTTTCCCGGGGGGTCCCCTACAATGAGCAGTTCTTC
TRBV3-1	TRBD2	TRBJ2-1	.	CASTLSGGGHNEQFF	TGTGCCAGCACCCTATCGGGCGGGGGACACAATGAGCAGTTCTTC
TRBV11-1	.	TRBJ2-7	.	CASSDPRGGEQYF	TGTGCCAGCAGCGACCCGAGGGGCGGCGAGCAGTACTTC
TRBV20-1	.	TRBJ2-5	.	CSASEATKETQYF	TGCAGTGCATCAGAGGCGACGAAAGAGACCCAGTACTTC
TRBV2	TRBD1	TRBJ1-5	once	CASSTPGQGDQPQHF	TGTGCCAGCAGTACACCGGGACAGGGCGATCAGCCCCAGCATTTT
TRBV3-1	.	TRBJ2-6	.	CASTTRLSGANVLTF	TGTGCCAGCACCACCCGCCTCTCTGGGGCCAACGTCCTGACTTTC
TRBV30	TRBD2	TRBJ2-1	.	CAWRSAGGRSGNEQFF	TGTGCCTGGAGGTCAGCGGGAGGGAGGTCTGGCAATGAGCAGTTCTTC
TRBV4-2	.	TRBJ1-6	once	CASSQAPEGASPLHF	TGTGCCAGCAGCCAAGCCCCCGAGGGCGCTTCACCCCTCCACTTT
TRBV12-3/TRBV12-4	.	TRBJ2-2	.	CASRLRTVVTGELFF	TGTGCCAGCAGGTTAAGAACAGTTGTAACCGGGGAGCTGTTTTTT
TRBV19	.	TRBJ1-5	.	CASSTQEDQPQHF	TGTGCCAGTAGTACCCAAGAGGATCAGCCCCAGCATTTT
TRBV29-1	.	TRBJ2-1	.	CSVESLGHEQFF	TGCAGCGTTGAAAGTTTAGGTCATGAGCAGTTCTTC
TRBV29-1	.	TRBJ2-7	once	CSVERGPNYEQYF	TGCAGCGTTGAACGGGGGCCCAATTACGAGCAGTACTTC
TRBV5-6	.	TRBJ2-1	.	CASSSPLRGGSYNEQFF	TGTGCCAGCAGCTCCCCTTTAAGGGGGGGATCCTACAATGAGCAGTTCTTC
TRBV19	.	TRBJ1-2	.	CASTITRTANYGYTF	TGTGCCAGTACTATAACAAGGACGGCGAACTATGGCTACACCTTC
TRBV7-2	.	TRBJ1-5	few	CASSLQGGNQPQHF	TGTGCCAGCAGCTTGCAGGGTGGCAATCAGCCCCAGCATTTT
TRBV12-5	.	TRBJ2-1	.	CASGLERSLKEQFF	TGTGCTAGTGGTTTGGAGCGGTCCCTCAAGGAGCAGTTCTTC
TRBV15	.	TRBJ1-5	.	CATSRDIGAQHF	TGTGCCACCAGCAGAGATATTGGGGCCCAGCATTTT
TRBV30	TRBD1	TRBJ1-6	.	CAWSIGTANSPLHF	TGTGCCTGGAGTATCGGGACAGCTAATTCACCCCTCCACTTT
TRBV4-1	.	TRBJ2-7	.	CASSPGQFSYEQYF	TGCGCCAGCAGCCCCGGACAGTTCTCCTACGAGCAGTACTTC
TRBV20-1	TRBD1	TRBJ2-7	.	CSASPGQGSYEQYF	TGCAGTGCTTCCCCGGGACAGGGGTCCTACGAGCAGTACTTC
TRBV29-1	.	TRBJ1-1	.	CSVERSMNTEAFF	TGCAGCGTTGAGAGGTCGATGAACACTGAAGCTTTCTTT
TRBV20-1	TRBD2	TRBJ2-1	few	CSAPGLAGRSYNEQFF	TGCAGTGCTCCGGGACTAGCGGGGCGATCATACAATGAGCAGTTCTTC
TRBV10-3	.	TRBJ2-7	.	CAISEWGKQYF	TGTGCCATCAGTGAGTGGGGGAAGCAGTACTTC
TRBV20-1	.	TRBJ2-1	once	CSAREGANEQFF	TGCAGTGCTAGAGAAGGGGCCAATGAGCAGTTCTTC
TRBV4-1	.	TRBJ2-1	.	CASSQLSQDNEQFF	TGCGCCAGCAGCCAGCTTTCACAGGACAATGAGCAGTTCTTC
TRBV12-5	.	TRBJ2-7	.	CASGRSQNDEQYF	TGTGCTAGTGGGAGGTCTCAGAATGACGAGCAGTACTTC